Shown below are 21 T cell receptor beta chains from a single sample sequenced in a study of early T cells in non-severe SARS-CoV-2 infection (TCRdb year 2021). To prepare the library, 5' RACE was applied. Reads for this sample came from a NextSeq 500. Starting from the raw public reads, TCRdb applied fastp trimming at Q25, assembled clones with MiXCR and retained in-frame beta chains. Rows are unified per CDR3 protein, each entry keeping the most common DNA and genes. A total of tens of thousands of distinct CDR3 sequences appear in this sample, roughly 13% of them only once. About 9.3% of the sample lies in the top ten. The material sequenced was whole blood, taken at baseline. Receptors originate from an adult who was a healthcare worker with PCR-confirmed SARS-CoV-2 infection or an uninfected control (not recorded which).

This clonotype was seen only a few times. This chain connects TRBV4-3 to TRBJ2-7, with 10 bases aligning to TRBD1. The CDR3 runs to 17 residues. The germline gives CDR1 LGHNA, CDR2 YSLEER. V lost 3 bases to trimming and J lost 4 bases; unmatched junction nucleotides: 12. The CDR3 DNA follows: TGCGCCAGCAGCCATTACACCGGGACAGGGGTGCGGTACGAGCAGTACTTC. Translating it yields CASSHYTGTGVRYEQYF.

The V and J genes are TRBV20-1 and TRBJ1-5; a possible D gene is TRBD1 (5 bases). Germline CDR1 and CDR2: DFQATT and SNEGSKA (reference sequence). This CDR3 contains 14 residues. V dropped 0 bases and J dropped 3 bases, with 9 bases sitting between them. CDR3 loop: CSARDTGLNQPQHF. DNA of the CDR3: TGCAGTGCTAGAGATACAGGCCTCAATCAGCCCCAGCATTTT.

The chain links TRBV29-1 to TRBJ2-7; 10 bases agree with TRBD2. Germline lookup yields CDR1 SQVTM and CDR2 ANQGSEA. J lost 4 bases, V lost 7 bases, and 7 bases had no gene match. This CDR3 is 13 amino acids long. The CDR3 DNA sequence: TGCAGCGCTATGAGCGGGAGGGGGTACGAGCAGTACTTC. Protein: CSAMSGRGYEQYF.

The chain recombines TRBV5-8 with TRBJ2-1, with 8 bases that match TRBD2. The CDR3 loop spans 15 amino acids. Germline values: CDR1 SGHTS, CDR2 YDEGEE. V lost 4 bases and J lost 3; bases outside the gene matches: 6. The CDR3 bases are TGTGCCAGCAGCCGAGCGGGGGCACGCTACAATGAGCAGTTCTTC. Protein product: CASSRAGARYNEQFF.

The V and J genes are TRBV4-3 and TRBJ2-3; D is perhaps TRBD1 (6 bases). Trimming left V 0 bases short and J 3 bases short, with 16 bases between. Germline V lookup: CDR1 LGHNA, CDR2 YSLEER. The CDR3 is 17 residues long. The CDR3 loop reads CASSQDRARGGTDTQYF. The CDR3, as DNA: TGCGCCAGCAGCCAAGATCGGGCGAGAGGGGGAACAGATACGCAGTATTTT.

This clonotype came up many times. V gene TRBV29-1 combines with J gene TRBJ2-7; TRBD1 agrees at 8 bases. The J segment lost 5 bases and the V segment lost 7 bases, leaving 4 bases of the junction unmatched. Germline CDR1 reads SQVTM; CDR2 reads ANQGSEA. The CDR3 consists of 11 residues. CDR3 protein: CSGTGMDEQYF. The CDR3 DNA sequence: TGCAGCGGGACAGGGATGGACGAGCAGTACTTC.

This clonotype has a handful of counts. V is TRBV7-2 and J is TRBJ2-2, with a tentative D call TRBD2 (7 bases). Germline-derived CDR1 and CDR2 are SGHTA and FQGNSA. This CDR3 spans 14 amino acids. Between the trimmed V and J ends, which lost 6 bases and 5 bases, there was a span of 13 bases. The CDR3 coding sequence is TGTGCCAGCAGGATGGGGGGGCGGACCGGGGAGCTGTTTTTT. Protein sequence: CASRMGGRTGELFF.

The V gene is TRBV20-1, the J gene TRBJ2-1; 9 nucleotides agree with TRBD2. Germline V CDR1 and CDR2: DFQATT, SNEGSKA (reference sequence). The CDR3 has 15 amino acids. V trimming: 0 bases; J trimming: 5 bases; junction bases outside the gene matches: 5. The CDR3 DNA reads as TGCAGTGCTAGAGAGCGGGGGGGCCTGGACAATGAGCAGTTCTTC. Protein sequence: CSARERGGLDNEQFF.

This clonotype has at least ten counts. This sequence joins TRBV24-1 and TRBJ2-1; no reliable D call. Trimming removed 9 bases at V and 8 bases at J, with 10 bases between. Germline V gives CDR1 KGHDR, CDR2 SFDVKD. This CDR3 has 11 residues. DNA of the CDR3: TGTGCCACCGCAGAGTTCGATGAGCAGTTCTTC. Translated: CATAEFDEQFF.

This clonotype occurred a few times. DNA for the CDR3: TGTGCCAGCAGCGCTCATAACGCGGAGAGGGCCGTCCGTGAAAACACCATATATTTT. This sequence encodes CASSAHNAERAVRENTIYF. This sequence joins TRBV9 and TRBJ1-3; no reliable D call. The CDR3 consists of 19 residues. Germline V gives CDR1 SGDLS, CDR2 YYNGEE. The V end was cut by 3 bases, the J end by 6 bases, with 28 bases between.

The V and J genes are TRBV11-3 and TRBJ1-4; D is unclear. From germline, CDR1 is SGHNT and CDR2 YENEEA. Trimming removed 2 bases from V and 5 bases from J, with 6 bases in between. The CDR3 runs to 13 residues. Here the CDR3 DNA reads TGTGCCAGCAGCTTAATGCAGAATGAAAAACTGTTTTTT. Protein sequence: CASSLMQNEKLFF.

The genes are TRBV7-3 and TRBJ2-2; possible D gene TRBD2, 6 bases. The germline V gene has CDR1 SGHTA and CDR2 FQGTGA. The CDR3 is 16 amino acids. V gave up 2 bases and J gave up 5 bases, with 15 bases separating them. The CDR3 reads CASSLYPGTDTGELFF. For the CDR3, the DNA is TGTGCCAGCAGCTTATATCCAGGGACTGATACCGGGGAGCTGTTTTTT.

The V and J genes are TRBV9 and TRBJ2-5; the match to TRBD1 covers 8 bases. This CDR3 comprises 14 residues. Germline CDR1 is SGDLS and CDR2 is YYNGEE. The ends lost 1 base at V and 4 bases at J; junction bases unmatched: 3. The CDR3 nucleotides are TGTGCCAGCAGCGTATCTACAGGGGGAGAGACCCAGTACTTC. Translated: CASSVSTGGETQYF.

This clonotype was seen repeatedly, ten times or more. This sequence joins TRBV25-1 and TRBJ2-7; TRBD2 might be the D (6 bases). Germline V gene sequence: CDR1 MGHDK, CDR2 SYGVNS. Trimming took off 7 bases at V and 5 bases at J, with 21 bases between the two ends. The CDR3 extends over 15 amino acids. This chain's CDR3 is CASTPSRAGKDEQYF. The DNA of the CDR3 is TGTGCCAGCACACCTTCCAGGGCGGGGAAGGACGAGCAGTACTTC.

This chain connects TRBV18 to TRBJ1-2, with a tentative D call TRBD1 (5 bases). V lost 3 bases and J lost 4, with 9 bases in between. CDR1 is KGHSH and CDR2 is LQKENI in the germline V gene. The CDR3 consists of 13 residues. CDR3 in amino acids: CASSPTESYGYTF. Written as DNA, the CDR3 is TGTGCCAGCTCACCGACAGAGAGCTATGGCTACACCTTC.

DNA for the CDR3: TGTGCCAGCTCCTCTGGCCTAGCGGTCCTCTACGAGCAGTACTTC. Translation gives CASSSGLAVLYEQYF. J is TRBJ2-7 and V is TRBV6-2 or TRBV6-3; 7 bases map to TRBD2. This CDR3 is 15 amino acids long. Germline V gene sequence: CDR1 MNHEY, CDR2 SVGEGT. V trimming: 8 bases; J trimming: 3 bases; junction bases outside the gene matches: 13.

This clonotype has just a few counts. The CDR3 loop is CASTPSGVDEQYF. Written as DNA, the CDR3 is TGTGCCAGCACCCCTAGCGGGGTTGACGAGCAGTACTTC. The rearrangement uses TRBV28 and TRBJ2-7; 9 bases match TRBD2. This CDR3 is 13 amino acids long. Germline loops: CDR1 MDHEN, CDR2 SYDVKM. Losses at the gene ends were 7 bases for V and 5 bases for J; bases not matched to a gene: 6. Full variable domain (rest looked up from reference TRBV28 and TRBJ2-7): DVKVTQSSRYLVKRTGEKVFLECVQDMDHENMFWYRQDPGLGLRLIYFSYDVKMKEKGDIPEGYSVSREKKERFSLILESASTNQTSMYLCASTPSGVDEQYFGPGTRLTVT.

The chain combines TRBV7-8 with TRBJ1-3, with 7 bases identical to TRBD1. CDR3 length: 15 residues. V trimming: 3 bases; J trimming: 4 bases; junction bases outside the gene matches: 6. Germline assignment: CDR1 SGHVS and CDR2 FQNEAQ. The CDR3 sequence: CASSFEGAQGNTIYF. The CDR3 DNA reads TGTGCCAGCAGCTTTGAGGGGGCCCAAGGAAACACCATATATTTT.

This clonotype has only a few counts. The rearrangement uses TRBV19 and TRBJ2-2; perhaps TRBD1 as D (6 bases). Germline CDR1 reads LNHDA; CDR2 reads SQIVND (reference sequence). CDR3 length: 16 residues. With 1 base removed from V and 1 base from J, the gap between germline ends came to 10 bases. CDR3: CASSIGTALNTGELFF. The CDR3 bases are TGTGCCAGTAGTATAGGGACAGCATTGAACACCGGGGAGCTGTTTTTT.

The chain links TRBV20-1 to TRBJ2-7; 14 positions match TRBD2. CDR3 length: 15 amino acids. The ends lost 3 bases at V and 0 bases at J; junction bases unmatched: 1. CDR1 DFQATT and CDR2 SNEGSKA come from the germline V gene (reference sequence). The CDR3 sequence is CSARGTSGSSYEQYF. DNA for the CDR3: TGCAGTGCTAGGGGGACTAGCGGGAGCTCCTACGAGCAGTACTTC.

This clonotype was counted at least ten times. The chain has TRBV5-4 and TRBJ2-1, with TRBD2 matching 8 bases. The germline V gene encodes CDR1 SGHNT and CDR2 YYREEE (reference sequence). Trimming removed 0 bases from V and 4 bases from J; junction bases left unmatched: 3. CDR3 length: 15 amino acids. CDR3 DNA: TGTGCCAGCAGCTTGGGTAGCGGGACTTACAATGAGCAGTTCTTC. This encodes CASSLGSGTYNEQFF.